This TCR beta chain was found in a study of T cell changes during pregnancy in multiple sclerosis. V lost 1 base and J lost 2, with 10 bases in between. Germline CDR1 and CDR2: LGHNA and YSLEER. This CDR3 spans 15 amino acids. This table comes from immunoSEQ multiplex PCR, and its TCRdb copy is limited to in-frame clones, with some not included. The table records about 76,000 clones, roughly 90% of them present only once. This receptor was obtained from a female donor in good health, enrolled as a control in a pregnancy study. V and J are TRBV4-3 and TRBJ2-3; no definite D call. Specimen: peripheral blood, collected after pregnancy. The CDR3 region has the DNA TGCGCCAGCAGCCAAGGCGAGCTTTTCACAGATACGCAGTATTTT. This translates into CASSQGELFTDTQYF.